Below are 30 T cell receptor beta chains sequenced from a single sample in a study of regulatory T cells in long-lasting Graves disease. Library construction for TCR beta used iRepertoire HTBI primers and Arm-PCR of CDR3 regions. Using its own MiXCR run on the multiplex PCR reads, TCRdb lists one record per CDR3 protein. The table shows under 800,000 distinct CDR3 sequences, with around 17% occurring only once. Documented time point: newly diagnosed GD, antithyroid drugs for less than 3 months. From RNA extracted from PBMCs, the TCR library was made. These data are also associated with another study on T cells in Graves' hyperthyroidism and ophthalmopathy.

Material: peripheral blood mononuclear cells (PBMCs), obtained at new diagnosis, from a patient treated with antithyroid drugs. These receptors all stem from a woman in her twenties or thirties with Graves disease.

Ten or more counts support this clonotype. The chain has TRBV7-2 and TRBJ1-2; 9 nucleotides agree with TRBD1. The CDR3 is 16 residues long. In germline, CDR1 is SGHTA, CDR2 FQGNSA. With 1 base clipped from V and 4 bases from J, the junction kept 7 bases outside the gene matches. This CDR3 reads CASSLVMGQGTYGYTF. DNA of the CDR3: TGTGCCAGCAGCTTAGTAATGGGACAGGGAACCTATGGCTACACCTTC.

This clonotype was picked up many times. This chain uses TRBV29-1 with TRBJ2-7; 8 bases align to TRBD1. Germline-derived CDR1 and CDR2 are SQVTM and ANQGSEA. This CDR3 comprises 13 residues. The ends lost 7 bases at V and 1 base at J; junction bases unmatched: 6. The CDR3 sequence is CSATDRVSYEQYF. Written as DNA, the CDR3 is TGCAGCGCGACGGACAGGGTTTCCTACGAGCAGTACTTC.

This clonotype was counted a few times. The gene calls are TRBV28 and TRBJ1-4, with TRBD1 as a possible D gene (5 bases). There are 16 residues in the CDR3. Germline V lookup: CDR1 MDHEN, CDR2 SYDVKM. V lost 4 bases to trimming and J lost 0 bases, with 12 bases between them. CDR3 residues: CASSSSPGATNEKLFF. Written as DNA, the CDR3 is TGTGCCAGCAGTTCTTCCCCGGGGGCAACTAATGAAAAACTGTTTTTT.

The chain couples TRBV28 to TRBJ2-1; D is unclear. V shed 6 bases and J shed 3 bases, with 15 bases lying between them. CDR1 MDHEN and CDR2 SYDVKM come from the germline V gene. This CDR3 is 15 amino acids long. The CDR3 sequence: CASRSIGENYNEQFF. The DNA of the CDR3 is TGTGCCAGCAGATCCATTGGAGAAAACTACAATGAGCAGTTCTTC.

In regard to this clonotype: This may be a read error, as it is one base from a much larger clone. V usage is TRBV6-2 or TRBV6-3 and J usage is TRBJ1-1, with D tentatively TRBD1 (6 bases). This CDR3 region has 14 residues. The V gene's germline CDR1 is MNHEY and CDR2 SVGEGT. CDR3 region: CAGSVQGNGVEAFF. DNA for the CDR3: TGTGCCGGCAGTGTACAGGGAAATGGTGTTGAAGCTTTCTTT.

The chain joins TRBV3-1 to TRBJ2-1; TRBD2 aligns across 14 bases. The length of the CDR3 is 17 residues. Germline V gene lookup returns CDR1 LGHDT and CDR2 YNNKEL (reference sequence). With 2 bases clipped from V and 8 bases from J, the junction kept 8 bases outside the gene matches. The CDR3 spells CASSQSAGTSGSYEQFF. CDR3 bases: TGTGCCAGCAGCCAATCCGCCGGGACTAGCGGGAGCTATGAGCAGTTCTTC.

This clonotype was detected a few times. This rearrangement joins TRBV27 to TRBJ2-6, with TRBD1 matching 10 bases. The CDR3 runs to 19 residues. With 0 bases clipped from V and 2 bases from J, the junction kept 7 bases outside the gene matches. Germline lookup yields CDR1 MNHEY and CDR2 SMNVEV (reference sequence). CDR3 coding DNA: TGTGCCAGCAGTTTATCGGGGACAGGGGCCTTTACTGGGGCCAACGTCCTGACTTTC. It codes for CASSLSGTGAFTGANVLTF.

CDR3 in DNA: TGTGCCAGCAGTTTTCGGCAGGGGTATAAAGTAGATACGCAGTATTTT. Translated, it gives CASSFRQGYKVDTQYF. The V and J genes are TRBV28 and TRBJ2-3; weak D call: TRBD1 (6 bases). Germline V lookup: CDR1 MDHEN, CDR2 SYDVKM. The CDR3 runs to 16 residues. V lost 3 bases, J lost 5 bases, and 18 bases lay in between.

This clonotype turned up a few times. This chain joins TRBV27 and TRBJ2-5; D is possibly TRBD1 or TRBD2 (6 bases each). The germline V gene has CDR1 MNHEY and CDR2 SMNVEV (reference sequence). V lost 4 bases and J 4 bases, leaving 16 bases between the germline ends. The CDR3 contains 15 residues. The CDR3 spells CASSWGPGATETQYF. For the CDR3, the DNA is TGTGCCAGCAGTTGGGGACCGGGGGCTACAGAGACCCAGTACTTC.

This clonotype was observed many times. The chain recombines TRBV18 with TRBJ1-4, with D uncertain. Germline CDR1 and CDR2: KGHSH and LQKENI. Trimming pared 8 bases from V and 5 bases from J, leaving 15 bases between. CDR3 size: 14 residues. This CDR3 is CASSPTGSNEKLFF. The CDR3 DNA is TGTGCCAGCAGCCCGACGGGTTCGAATGAAAAACTGTTTTTT.

The V call is TRBV29-1, the J call TRBJ2-6, with D uncertain. Trimming left V 1 base short and J 0 bases short, with 10 bases between. Germline-derived CDR1 and CDR2 are SQVTM and ANQGSEA. CDR3 length: 16 amino acids. This CDR3 is CSVEGARDSGANVLTF. The CDR3 bases are TGCAGCGTTGAAGGAGCGCGCGACTCTGGGGCCAACGTCCTGACTTTC.

V usage is TRBV28 and J usage is TRBJ2-7; D is unresolved. V shed 6 bases and J shed 4 bases, with 10 bases lying between them. Germline-derived CDR1 and CDR2 are MDHEN and SYDVKM. This CDR3 contains 12 residues. The CDR3 loop reads CASSQLGYEQYF. The CDR3, as DNA: TGTGCCAGCAGCCAATTGGGATACGAGCAGTACTTC. Looking up the rest from reference TRBV28 and TRBJ2-7 gives the full variable domain: DVKVTQSSRYLVKRTGEKVFLECVQDMDHENMFWYRQDPGLGLRLIYFSYDVKMKEKGDIPEGYSVSREKKERFSLILESASTNQTSMYLCASSQLGYEQYFGPGTRLTVT.

In its sample, this clonotype was seen many times. The chain recombines TRBV7-2 with TRBJ2-3, with D possibly being TRBD1 (6 bases). Between the trimmed V and J ends, which lost 0 bases and 4 bases, there was a span of 11 bases. Looked up from germline, CDR1 is SGHTA and CDR2 is FQGNSA. There are 15 residues in the CDR3. The CDR3 sequence is CASSLARSGADTQYF. The CDR3 DNA follows: TGTGCCAGCAGCTTAGCGCGTTCAGGGGCAGATACGCAGTATTTT.

A remark on this clonotype: Because it lacks the conserved phenylalanine or tryptophan at the end, this CDR3 is likely a read error. The chain recombines TRBV28 with TRBJ1-6, with D uncertain. There are 15 residues in the CDR3. Trimming cost V 10 bases and J 3 bases, with 16 bases left between them. Germline lookup yields CDR1 MDHEN and CDR2 SYDVKM. CDR3 DNA: TGTGCCACCTCGGACCTGGGAGTCTATAATTCACCCCTCCACTCT. This encodes CATSDLGVYNSPLHS.

This clonotype was detected ten times or more. The genes are TRBV29-1 and TRBJ2-6; no reliable D call. The CDR3 is 13 residues long. Trimming took 4 bases from V and 0 from J, leaving 4 bases between them. Looked up from germline, CDR1 is SQVTM and CDR2 is ANQGSEA. CDR3 nucleotide sequence: TGCAGCGTTGGGAGCTCTGGGGCCAACGTCCTGACTTTC. The encoded protein is CSVGSSGANVLTF. Based on the CDR3 plus reference TRBV29-1 and TRBJ2-6, the full variable domain is SAVISQKPSRDICQRGTSLTIQCQVDSQVTMMFWYRQQPGQSLTLIATANQGSEATYESGFVIDKFPISRPNLTFSTLTVSNMSPEDSSIYLCSVGSSGANVLTFGAGSRLTVL.

This clonotype was seen many times. V gene TRBV14 combines with J gene TRBJ1-1, with TRBD1 matching 9 bases. The CDR3 loop spans 15 amino acids. The junction had 6 bases not matched to a gene; V was cut back by 6 bases and J by 1 base. The germline V gene encodes CDR1 SGHDN and CDR2 FVKESK. The CDR3 sequence is CASRPLTGGNTEAFF. The DNA of the CDR3 is TGTGCCAGCAGACCGCTGACAGGGGGGAACACTGAAGCTTTCTTT.

This chain connects TRBV12-3 or TRBV12-4 to TRBJ2-6; TRBD1 or TRBD2 may be the D gene (5 bases each). V was cut by 3 bases and J by 3 bases, with 15 bases left in between. CDR3 length: 17 residues. The CDR3 DNA sequence: TGTGCCAGCAGTTTCGGGGCAACGTTTGGTGGGGCCAACGTCCTGACTTTC. Translated, it gives CASSFGATFGGANVLTF.

The chain links TRBV30 to TRBJ1-1; the D gene is possibly TRBD1 (5 bases). The CDR3 consists of 13 residues. Trimming pared 7 bases from V and 1 base from J, leaving 13 bases between. Germline values: CDR1 GTSNPN, CDR2 SVGIG (reference sequence). The CDR3 bases are TGTGCCTCCCTAAGAACAGGGAACACTGAAGCTTTCTTT. This sequence encodes CASLRTGNTEAFF.

This clonotype was observed a few times. The chain links TRBV9 to TRBJ1-1; maybe TRBD1 (6 bases). The germline V and J ends were trimmed by 4 bases and 1 base, with 11 bases remaining between them. The CDR3 runs to 14 residues. Germline V CDR1 and CDR2: SGDLS, YYNGEE. In DNA, the CDR3 is TGTGCCAGCAGCCCTCGGGGGCCGAACACTGAAGCTTTCTTT. Translated: CASSPRGPNTEAFF.

This clonotype showed up many times. This sequence joins TRBV7-9 and TRBJ2-5; D possibly corresponds to TRBD1 (5 bases). Trimming stripped 2 bases from V and 3 bases from J, with 10 bases between. CDR3 length: 14 amino acids. In germline, CDR1 is SEHNR, CDR2 FQNEAQ (reference sequence). The CDR3 region has the DNA TGTGCCAGCAGCTTACCAGGGTCCGAAGAGACCCAGTACTTC. The encoded protein is CASSLPGSEETQYF.

V gene TRBV5-1 combines with J gene TRBJ1-1; the match to TRBD1 covers 8 bases. Germline V lookup: CDR1 SGHRS, CDR2 YFSETQ. The V gene end was trimmed by 4 bases and the J gene end by 0 bases; junction bases not matched to a gene: 11. The CDR3 loop spans 17 amino acids. CDR3 protein: CASSLQPGGEMNTEAFF. The CDR3 DNA sequence: TGCGCCAGCAGCCTTCAGCCAGGGGGCGAGATGAACACTGAAGCTTTCTTT. Drawing the rest from reference TRBV5-1 and TRBJ1-1, the complete variable domain is KAGVTQTPRYLIKTRGQQVTLSCSPISGHRSVSWYQQTPGQGLQFLFEYFSETQRNKGNFPGRFSGRQFSNSRSEMNVSTLELGDSALYLCASSLQPGGEMNTEAFFGQGTRLTVV.

This chain uses TRBV20-1 with TRBJ2-1, with D maybe TRBD2 (6 bases). Germline loops: CDR1 DFQATT, CDR2 SNEGSKA (reference sequence). This CDR3 has 14 residues. The ends were cut back, 0 bases at V and 4 bases at J, with 10 bases in the middle. The CDR3 DNA sequence: TGCAGTGCTAGAGAGGAGGGCCCTTACAATGAGCAGTTCTTC. It translates to CSAREEGPYNEQFF.

This clonotype came up a few times. This chain connects TRBV20-1 to TRBJ1-1, with 8 bases matching TRBD1. The junction had 2 bases not matched to a gene; V was cut back by 1 base and J by 1 base. Germline CDR1 and CDR2: DFQATT and SNEGSKA (reference sequence). The CDR3 sequence is 14 residues long. CDR3 sequence: CSARGGTGNTEAFF. The DNA of the CDR3 is TGCAGTGCTAGAGGCGGGACAGGGAACACTGAAGCTTTCTTT.

In the case of this clonotype: It may be a read error: a sequence one base away is much more abundant. V usage is TRBV29-1 and J usage is TRBJ1-1, with D maybe TRBD1 (6 bases). This CDR3 spans 10 amino acids. From germline, CDR1 is SQVTM and CDR2 ANQGSEA. V lost 8 bases, J lost 7 bases, and 11 bases lay in between. CDR3 amino acids: CSTKDSEAFF. DNA of the CDR3: TGCAGCACGAAGGACAGTGAAGCTTTCTTT.

The chain uses TRBV28 and TRBJ1-1, with D unresolved. Germline CDR1 MDHEN, CDR2 SYDVKM. Between the trimmed V and J ends, which lost 6 bases and 4 bases, there was a span of 15 bases. This CDR3 is built from 14 residues. CDR3 nucleotides: TGTGCCAGCAGCCAAGAATTCCGGGGCACTGAAGCTTTCTTT. It is translated as CASSQEFRGTEAFF.

The chain has TRBV2 and TRBJ2-7; D is perhaps TRBD1 (5 bases). Germline CDR1 and CDR2: SNHLY and FYNNEI. Deletions cut 5 bases from V and 7 bases from J, with 15 bases between. The length of the CDR3 is 13 residues. The CDR3 DNA reads as TGTGCCAGCAGTCTCGCAGGGTTTTCGGAGCAGTACTTC. Translating gives CASSLAGFSEQYF.

Concerning this clonotype: This likely comes from a read error, as the CDR3 has no conserved phenylalanine or tryptophan at its end. The DNA is omitted, as the CDR3 cannot be located on it reliably, and the CDR3 follows TCRdb's listing. J is TRBJ1-2 and V is TRBV28. In germline, CDR1 is MDHEN, CDR2 SYDVKM. The CDR3 spans 13 amino acids, including both terminal residues. The CDR3 loop reads CASSLLTDYGCTL.

In its sample, this clonotype was seen many times. The chain joins TRBV5-1 to TRBJ2-1; D is unclear. V gave up 2 bases and J gave up 2 bases, with 8 bases separating them. This CDR3 is 14 amino acids long. The germline CDR1 and CDR2 sequences are SGHRS and YFSETQ. This chain's CDR3 is CASSFGGTYNEQFF. The CDR3 region has the DNA TGCGCCAGCAGCTTCGGTGGGACCTACAATGAGCAGTTCTTC.

This clonotype was found many times. This sequence joins TRBV6-5 and TRBJ1-2, with D possibly TRBD1 on 5 matching bases. CDR3 size: 14 residues. Trimming shortened V by 4 bases and J by 5 bases, and 14 bases separated the two germline ends. Germline CDR1 reads MNHEY; CDR2 reads SVGAGI. Here the CDR3 DNA reads TGTGCCAGCAGTTCCACTGGGGGAGGATATGGCTACACCTTC. Encoded protein: CASSSTGGGYGYTF.

With regard to this clonotype: This may stem from a read error, because a much larger clone lies one nucleotide away. This chain links TRBV28 with TRBJ2-7; 9 nucleotides align to TRBD1. The CDR3 totals 15 residues. From germline, CDR1 is MDHEN and CDR2 SYDVKM. CDR3 sequence (DNA): TGTGCCAGCAGTTCCCCCGGGACAGGGCGATACGAGCAGCACTTC. Protein sequence: CASSSPGTGRYEQHF.